The 26 T cell receptor beta chains given below trace back to one sample, sequenced in a study of early T cells in non-severe SARS-CoV-2 infection. TCRdb ran MiXCR on the 5' RACE reads and lists one entry per CDR3 protein. Of approximately 80,000 distinct CDR3 sequences listed, approximately 10% were seen once; the top ten hold around 12%. Sequencing used whole blood, obtained at baseline. Every receptor here comes from an adult who was a healthcare worker with PCR-confirmed SARS-CoV-2 infection or an uninfected control (not recorded which).

This clonotype was seen a handful of times. The rearrangement joins TRBV19 to TRBJ2-7; D is unresolved. Trimming removed 5 bases from V and 5 bases from J, with 19 bases in between. The CDR3 sequence is 15 residues long. CDR1 and CDR2 from the germline V gene are LNHDA and SQIVND (reference sequence). As DNA, the CDR3 is TGTGCCAGTAGTGATTCCGGGCTGAGTCCCAACGAGCAGTACTTC. Translation: CASSDSGLSPNEQYF.

The table lists this clonotype with many counts. The J gene is TRBJ2-7, the V gene TRBV12-2; the table's TRBD1 call for D was not verified on the DNA. TRBV12-2 is deemed a pseudogene. The CDR3 spans 17 residues. As DNA, the CDR3 is TGTGCAAGTCGCTTATTGGAGCGACAGCTATACTCCTACGAGCAGTACTTC. Its translation is CASRLLERQLYSYEQYF.

Notes on this clonotype: The junction and the germline gene differ at one end; a read error may be behind it. The gene calls are TRBV7-2 and TRBJ2-5; possible D gene TRBD2, 6 bases. The CDR3 is made up of 15 amino acids. The germline CDR1 and CDR2 sequences are SGHTA and FQGNSA. This chain's CDR3 is CVSTRRVSGQETQYF. The CDR3 DNA sequence: TGTGTCAGCACCCGTCGGGTTAGCGGCCAAGAGACCCAGTACTTC.

This clonotype occurred a few times. This chain connects TRBV3-1 to TRBJ2-5; 9 nucleotides agree with TRBD2. The CDR3 extends over 14 amino acids. The V segment lost 4 bases and the J segment 5 bases; nucleotides outside the gene matches: 5. Looked up from germline, CDR1 is LGHDT and CDR2 is YNNKEL (reference sequence). The CDR3 sequence is CASSPRTSVETQYF. In DNA form, the CDR3 reads TGTGCCAGCAGCCCGCGGACTAGCGTCGAGACCCAGTACTTC.

This chain joins TRBV3-1 and TRBJ2-7; D is ambiguous. Trimming removed 7 bases at V and 6 bases at J, with 16 bases between. Germline-derived CDR1 and CDR2 are LGHDT and YNNKEL (reference sequence). This CDR3 spans 13 amino acids. The CDR3 here is CASTPPGLSEQYF. In nucleotides, the CDR3 is TGTGCCAGCACCCCGCCAGGTCTTAGCGAGCAGTACTTC.

The chain employs TRBV28 and TRBJ1-6, with TRBD1 as a possible D gene (6 bases). The CDR3 has 14 amino acids. CDR1 and CDR2 from the germline V gene are MDHEN and SYDVKM. V lost 6 bases to trimming and J lost 5 bases, with 11 bases between them. CDR3 sequence: CASSSGQHNSPLHF. The CDR3 region has the DNA TGTGCCAGCAGCTCGGGACAACATAATTCACCCCTCCACTTT.

The gene calls are TRBV7-8 and TRBJ2-3, with D hard to call. Germline V CDR1 and CDR2: SGHVS, FQNEAQ. Between the trimmed V and J ends, which lost 4 bases and 4 bases, there was a span of 3 bases. This CDR3 spans 11 amino acids. CDR3 region: CASSSPDTQYF. CDR3 bases: TGTGCCAGCAGCTCGCCAGATACGCAGTATTTT. The whole variable domain, filled in from reference TRBV7-8 and TRBJ2-3, reads GAGVSQSPRYKVAKRGQDVALRCDPISGHVSLFWYQQALGQGPEFLTYFQNEAQLDKSGLPSDRFFAERPEGSVSTLKIQRTQQEDSAVYLCASSSPDTQYFGPGTRLTVL.

The V call is TRBV27, the J call TRBJ1-1; D is ambiguous. Between the trimmed V and J ends, which lost 0 bases and 8 bases, there was a span of 10 bases. Germline CDR1 reads MNHEY; CDR2 reads SMNVEV (reference sequence). The CDR3 runs to 13 residues. The CDR3 region is CASSLSMGLEAFF. The CDR3 DNA reads TGTGCCAGCAGTTTATCGATGGGATTGGAAGCTTTCTTT.

This clonotype was detected only a few times. The genes are TRBV20-1 and TRBJ2-7, with TRBD2 matching over 12 bases. V lost 6 bases, J lost 6 bases, and 15 bases stayed unmatched. The germline gives CDR1 DFQATT, CDR2 SNEGSKA (reference sequence). This CDR3 is 16 amino acids long. The CDR3 bases are TGCAGTGCCCTCGTTCTAGCGGGGGGGACCCTCTCCGAGCAGTACTTC. It codes for CSALVLAGGTLSEQYF.

In its sample, this clonotype was seen a few times. V gene TRBV20-1 combines with J gene TRBJ2-1; D is possibly TRBD1 (5 bases). The germline V gene encodes CDR1 DFQATT and CDR2 SNEGSKA (reference sequence). Trimming pared 0 bases from V and 8 bases from J, leaving 20 bases between. This CDR3 region has 16 residues. The CDR3, as DNA: TGCAGTGCTAGAGATCACCTCAGGGAAGCCAACGATGAGCAGTTCTTC. Translation gives CSARDHLREANDEQFF.

The J gene is TRBJ2-1, the V gene TRBV2; D gene uncertain. Trimming left V 10 bases short and J 4 bases short, with 8 bases between. The germline CDR1 and CDR2 sequences are SNHLY and FYNNEI. CDR3 length: 11 residues. In nucleotides, the CDR3 is TGTGCCACTAAGGAATACAATGAGCAGTTCTTC. Translated: CATKEYNEQFF.

The rearrangement joins TRBV3-1 to TRBJ2-5, with D possibly being TRBD1 (5 bases). Germline V gene lookup returns CDR1 LGHDT and CDR2 YNNKEL (reference sequence). V was shortened by 0 bases and J by 2 bases, with 10 bases between the two germline ends. The CDR3 runs 15 residues. CDR3 residues: CASSQDARQQETQYF. CDR3 nucleotide sequence: TGTGCCAGCAGCCAAGATGCCCGACAGCAAGAGACCCAGTACTTC.

This clonotype was counted a few times. The chain combines TRBV11-2 with TRBJ2-3; a weak D match, TRBD2 (5 bases). Germline V lookup: CDR1 SGHAT, CDR2 FQNNGV. V was cut by 5 bases and J by 0 bases, with 9 bases left in between. This CDR3 region has 14 residues. The CDR3 region is CASSPGWSTDTQYF. As DNA, the CDR3 is TGTGCCAGCAGCCCGGGATGGAGCACAGATACGCAGTATTTT.

This clonotype was seen ten or more times. The J gene is TRBJ1-2, the V gene TRBV12-3 or TRBV12-4, with D unresolved. This CDR3 has 13 amino acids. The V and J ends lost 5 bases and 1 base respectively, with 8 bases between them. The CDR3 DNA reads TGTGCCAGCAGTCAGAGTTTTAACTATGGCTACACCTTC. Encoded protein: CASSQSFNYGYTF.

Points on this clonotype: A much larger clone lies one base from this, so it may be a read error. The CDR3 is CASSAPQPRGSYEQYF. The CDR3 coding sequence is TGTGCCAGCAGTGCCCCACAACCTCGGGGTTCCTACGAGCAGTACTTC. This chain connects TRBV2 to TRBJ2-7; the D gene is possibly TRBD2 (5 bases). Deletions cut 4 bases from V and 1 base from J, with 17 bases between. There are 16 residues in the CDR3. Germline V gene lookup returns CDR1 SNHLY and CDR2 FYNNEI.

In its sample, this clonotype was seen many times. This chain joins TRBV4-2 and TRBJ1-5, with a weak D call TRBD1 (6 bases). Trimming pared 0 bases from V and 5 bases from J, leaving 11 bases between. The CDR3 is 15 residues long. CDR1 is LGHNA, CDR2 YNFKEQ, per germline. The CDR3 DNA follows: TGTGCCAGCAGCCAAGAATTGGCAGGGGATCAGCCCCAGCATTTT. The encoded protein is CASSQELAGDQPQHF.

This clonotype was found many times. This chain joins TRBV6-5 and TRBJ1-5; D might be TRBD1 (5 bases). The length of the CDR3 is 17 residues. Germline V gene sequence: CDR1 MNHEY, CDR2 SVGAGI. V was shortened by 7 bases and J by 11 bases, with 30 bases between the two germline ends. The CDR3 DNA reads as TGTGCCAGCATACCGCCCGGGGGAGGAAAAATTCTCGGGTCCCAGCATTTT. It is translated as CASIPPGGGKILGSQHF.

This clonotype appeared many times. The chain joins TRBV7-3 to TRBJ2-3; D not certain. V was clipped by 2 bases and J by 0 bases, with 15 bases between them. The CDR3 runs to 17 residues. Germline assignment: CDR1 SGHTA and CDR2 FQGTGA. CDR3 region: CASSLYFYSGSTDTQYF. The CDR3 DNA reads as TGTGCCAGCAGCTTATATTTTTACAGTGGCAGCACAGATACGCAGTATTTT.

This clonotype has a handful of counts. The V and J genes are TRBV14 and TRBJ2-7; 9 bases are a match to TRBD1. This CDR3 comprises 14 residues. V shed 4 bases, J shed 4 bases, and the junction held 5 bases outside the gene matches. The germline V gene encodes CDR1 SGHDN and CDR2 FVKESK. The CDR3 loop is CASSRFDRGYEQYF. The CDR3 bases are TGTGCCAGCAGCCGGTTCGACAGGGGGTACGAGCAGTACTTC.

This clonotype appeared many times. This chain uses TRBV7-6 with TRBJ1-4; D is uncertain. CDR1 and CDR2 from the germline V gene are SGHVS and FNYEAQ. The CDR3 spans 12 residues. V lost 2 bases to trimming and J lost 7 bases, with 5 bases between them. In DNA form, the CDR3 reads TGTGCCAGCAGCTTAAACGGTGAAAAACTGTTTTTT. The encoded protein is CASSLNGEKLFF.

A few counts support this clonotype. The genes are TRBV20-1 and TRBJ1-1; no reliable D call. The CDR3 is 13 residues long. V shed 3 bases and J shed 0 bases, with 8 bases lying between them. CDR1 and CDR2 from the germline V gene are DFQATT and SNEGSKA (reference sequence). The CDR3 reads CSARWTVNTEAFF. CDR3 bases: TGCAGTGCTAGGTGGACGGTGAACACTGAAGCTTTCTTT.

The chain joins TRBV10-2 to TRBJ1-5; D unclear. Germline lookup yields CDR1 WSHSY and CDR2 SAAADI. There are 16 residues in the CDR3. The ends were cut back, 0 bases at V and 2 bases at J, with 11 bases in the middle. The CDR3 DNA reads as TGCGCCAGCAGTGAGTCGACTGGGTTGTGCAATCAGCCCCAGCATTTT. Translated, it gives CASSESTGLCNQPQHF.

The chain's CDR3 is CSVSASGDYNEQFF. The DNA for the CDR3 is TGCAGCGTTTCGGCTAGCGGGGACTACAATGAGCAGTTCTTC. This sequence joins TRBV29-1 and TRBJ2-1, with 9 bases aligning to TRBD2. In germline, CDR1 is SQVTM, CDR2 ANQGSEA. The CDR3 consists of 14 residues. Germline trimming cut 5 bases from V and 3 bases from J; bases unmatched to any gene: 5.

The rearrangement joins TRBV7-6 to TRBJ2-7, with a weak D call TRBD2 (6 bases). Trimming removed 0 bases at V and 3 bases at J, with 15 bases between. The CDR3 has 16 residues. The germline V gene encodes CDR1 SGHVS and CDR2 FNYEAQ. The DNA for the CDR3 is TGTGCCAGCAGCTTAGCCGGGGGAATGACTCACTACGAGCAGTACTTC. This gives the protein CASSLAGGMTHYEQYF.

This chain joins TRBV10-3 and TRBJ2-3; D is uncertain. Per germline, CDR1 ENHRY and CDR2 SYGVKD. V shed 2 bases and J shed 14 bases, with 14 bases lying between them. CDR3 size: 12 residues. CDR3 protein: CAISELQAPLYF. The CDR3 nucleotides read TGTGCCATCAGTGAGCTCCAAGCCCCTTTGTATTTT.

This clonotype has a single count. The gene calls are TRBV3-1 and TRBJ2-5, with D possibly TRBD2 on 6 matching bases. There are 17 residues in the CDR3. The V end lost 3 bases, the J end lost 5 bases, and 22 bases lay between the germline ends. CDR1 LGHDT and CDR2 YNNKEL come from the germline V gene (reference sequence). CDR3 region: CASSQNPAGKTAETQYF. The CDR3 DNA follows: TGTGCCAGCAGCCAGAACCCAGCGGGCAAGACGGCGGAGACCCAGTACTTC.